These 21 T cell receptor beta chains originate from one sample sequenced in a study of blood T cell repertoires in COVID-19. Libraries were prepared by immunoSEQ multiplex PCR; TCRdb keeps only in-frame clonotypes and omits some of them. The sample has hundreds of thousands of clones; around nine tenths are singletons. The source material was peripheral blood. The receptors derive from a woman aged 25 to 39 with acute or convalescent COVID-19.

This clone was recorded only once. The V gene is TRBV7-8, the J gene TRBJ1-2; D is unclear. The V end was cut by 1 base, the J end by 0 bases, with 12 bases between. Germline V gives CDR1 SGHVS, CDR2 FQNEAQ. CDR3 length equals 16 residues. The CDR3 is CASSLVGGVANYGYTF. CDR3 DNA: TGTGCCAGCAGCTTAGTCGGAGGAGTAGCTAACTATGGCTACACCTTC.

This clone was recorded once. The CDR3 reads CASSHRDSAGWNNEQFF. For the CDR3, the DNA is TGTGCCAGCAGTCACAGGGATTCAGCGGGGTGGAACAATGAGCAGTTCTTC. The chain employs TRBV2 and TRBJ2-1, with D maybe TRBD2 (7 bases). With 5 bases removed from V and 5 bases from J, the gap between germline ends came to 22 bases. This CDR3 is built from 17 residues. The germline CDR1 and CDR2 sequences are SNHLY and FYNNEI.

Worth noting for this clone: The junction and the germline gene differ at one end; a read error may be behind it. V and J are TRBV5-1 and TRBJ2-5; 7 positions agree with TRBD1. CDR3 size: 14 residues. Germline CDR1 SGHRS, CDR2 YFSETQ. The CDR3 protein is CASSLALRGETQYF. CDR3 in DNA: TGCGCCAGCAGTTTGGCCCTCAGGGGGGAGACCCAGTACTTC.

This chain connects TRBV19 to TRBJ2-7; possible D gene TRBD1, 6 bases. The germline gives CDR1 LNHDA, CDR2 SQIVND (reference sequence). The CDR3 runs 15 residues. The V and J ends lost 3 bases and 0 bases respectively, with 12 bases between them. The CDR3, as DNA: TGTGCCAGTAGTATGGGACAAGGGGGCTCCTACGAGCAGTACTTC. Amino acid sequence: CASSMGQGGSYEQYF.

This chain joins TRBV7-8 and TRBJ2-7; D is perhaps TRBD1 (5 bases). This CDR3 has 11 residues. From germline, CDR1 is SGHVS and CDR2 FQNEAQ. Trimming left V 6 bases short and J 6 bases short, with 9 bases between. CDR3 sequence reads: CASSHTGEQYF. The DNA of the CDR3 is TGTGCCAGCAGTCACACAGGCGAGCAGTACTTC.

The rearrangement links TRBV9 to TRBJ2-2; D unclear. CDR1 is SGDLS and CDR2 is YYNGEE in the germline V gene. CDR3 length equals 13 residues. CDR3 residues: CADPCISAGELFF. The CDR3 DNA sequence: TGTGCAGACCCATGCATCAGCGCCGGGGAGCTGTTTTTT.

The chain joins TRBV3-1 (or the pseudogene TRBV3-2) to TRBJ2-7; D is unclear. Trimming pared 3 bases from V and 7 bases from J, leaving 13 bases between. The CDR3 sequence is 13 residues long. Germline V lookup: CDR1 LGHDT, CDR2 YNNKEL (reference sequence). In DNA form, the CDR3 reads TGTGCCAGCAGCCACACGAATCGGGTAGAGCAGTACTTC. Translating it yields CASSHTNRVEQYF.

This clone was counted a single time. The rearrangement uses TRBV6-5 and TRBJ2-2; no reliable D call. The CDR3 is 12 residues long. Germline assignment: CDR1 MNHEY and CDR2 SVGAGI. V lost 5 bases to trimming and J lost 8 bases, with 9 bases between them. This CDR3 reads CASSQNQGELFF. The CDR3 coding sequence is TGTGCCAGCAGTCAAAATCAGGGGGAGCTGTTTTTT.

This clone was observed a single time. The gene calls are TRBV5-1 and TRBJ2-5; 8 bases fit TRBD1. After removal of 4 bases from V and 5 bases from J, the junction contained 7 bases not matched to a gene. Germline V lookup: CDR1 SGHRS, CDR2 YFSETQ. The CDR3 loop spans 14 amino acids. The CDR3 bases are TGCGCCAGCAGCATATCAGGGGGCGGGGAGACCCAGTACTTC. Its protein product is CASSISGGGETQYF.

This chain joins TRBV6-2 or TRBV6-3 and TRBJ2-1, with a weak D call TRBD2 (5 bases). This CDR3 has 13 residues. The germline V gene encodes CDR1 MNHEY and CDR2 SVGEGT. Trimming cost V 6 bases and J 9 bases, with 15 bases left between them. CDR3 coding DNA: TGTGCCAGCAGCGGACTGGGCAGAGGTGAGCAGTTCTTC. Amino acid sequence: CASSGLGRGEQFF.

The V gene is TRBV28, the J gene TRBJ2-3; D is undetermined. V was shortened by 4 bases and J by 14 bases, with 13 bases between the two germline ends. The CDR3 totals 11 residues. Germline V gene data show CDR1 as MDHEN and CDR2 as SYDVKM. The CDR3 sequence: CASSSHTPGYF. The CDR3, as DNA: TGTGCCAGCAGTTCCCATACTCCGGGGTATTTT.

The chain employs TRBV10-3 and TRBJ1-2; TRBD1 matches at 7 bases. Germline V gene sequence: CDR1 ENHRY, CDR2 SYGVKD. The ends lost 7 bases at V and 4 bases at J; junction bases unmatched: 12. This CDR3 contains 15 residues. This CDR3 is CAINRQGEIPYGYTF. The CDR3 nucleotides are TGTGCCATCAACCGACAGGGCGAGATTCCCTATGGCTACACCTTC.

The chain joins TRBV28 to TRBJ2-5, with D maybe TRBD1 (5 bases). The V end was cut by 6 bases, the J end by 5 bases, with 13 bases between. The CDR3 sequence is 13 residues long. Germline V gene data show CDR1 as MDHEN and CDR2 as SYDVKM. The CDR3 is CASSLRARETQYF. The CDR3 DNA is TGTGCCAGCAGCCTCAGGGCCCGGGAGACCCAGTACTTC.

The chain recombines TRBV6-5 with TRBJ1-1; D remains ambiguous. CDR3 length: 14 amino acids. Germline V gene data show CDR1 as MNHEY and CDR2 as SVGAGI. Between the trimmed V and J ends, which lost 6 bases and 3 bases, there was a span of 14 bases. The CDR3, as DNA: TGTGCCAGCAGCCGTCGGAGCGGGGACACTGAAGCTTTCTTT. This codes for CASSRRSGDTEAFF.

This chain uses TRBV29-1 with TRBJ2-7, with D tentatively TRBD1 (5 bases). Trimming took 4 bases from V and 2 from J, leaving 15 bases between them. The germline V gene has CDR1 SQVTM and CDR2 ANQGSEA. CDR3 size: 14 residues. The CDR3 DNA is TGCAGCGTTGCCACCAGGGAAGGCACCTACGAGCAGTACTTC. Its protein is CSVATREGTYEQYF.

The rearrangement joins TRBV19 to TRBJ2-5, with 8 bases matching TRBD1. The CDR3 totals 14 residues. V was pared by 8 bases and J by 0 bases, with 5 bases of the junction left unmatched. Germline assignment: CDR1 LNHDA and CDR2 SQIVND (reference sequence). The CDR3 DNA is TGTGCCAGTGGGGGGACAGGCTACCAAGAGACCCAGTACTTC. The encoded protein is CASGGTGYQETQYF.

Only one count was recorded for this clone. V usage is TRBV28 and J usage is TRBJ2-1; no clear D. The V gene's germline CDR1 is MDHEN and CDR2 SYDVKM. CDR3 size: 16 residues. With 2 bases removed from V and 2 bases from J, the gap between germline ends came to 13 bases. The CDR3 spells CASSLDSGNTYNEQFF. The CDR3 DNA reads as TGTGCCAGCAGTTTAGATTCAGGCAACACCTACAATGAGCAGTTCTTC.

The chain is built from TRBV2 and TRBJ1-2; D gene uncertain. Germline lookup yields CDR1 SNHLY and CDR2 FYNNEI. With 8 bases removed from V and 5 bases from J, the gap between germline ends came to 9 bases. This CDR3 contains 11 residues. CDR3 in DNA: TGTGCCAGCCGAGGAAGATATGGCTACACCTTC. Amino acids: CASRGRYGYTF.

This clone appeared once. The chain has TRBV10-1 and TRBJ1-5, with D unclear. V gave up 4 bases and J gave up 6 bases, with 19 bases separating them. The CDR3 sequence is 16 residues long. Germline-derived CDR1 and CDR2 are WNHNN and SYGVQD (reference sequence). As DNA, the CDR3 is TGCGCCAGCAGTGGGCGGGCCTCGAAGGTTCTTCAGCCCCAGCATTTT. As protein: CASSGRASKVLQPQHF.

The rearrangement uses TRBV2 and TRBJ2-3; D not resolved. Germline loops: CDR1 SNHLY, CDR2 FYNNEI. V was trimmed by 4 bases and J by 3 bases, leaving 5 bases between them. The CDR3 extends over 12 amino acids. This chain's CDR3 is CASSGQTDTQYF. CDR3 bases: TGTGCCAGCAGTGGACAAACAGATACGCAGTATTTT.

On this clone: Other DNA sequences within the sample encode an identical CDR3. This chain's CDR3 is CASSLRTGGNQPQHF. The CDR3, as DNA: TGTGCCAGCAGCTTACGGACAGGGGGCAATCAGCCCCAGCATTTT. The gene calls are TRBV5-6 and TRBJ1-5; TRBD1 agrees at 9 bases. Unmatched junction bases numbered 2, after V lost 2 bases and J lost 2 bases. Per the germline V gene, CDR1 is SGHDT and CDR2 is YYEEEE. This CDR3 region has 15 residues.